This T cell receptor beta chain derives from a study of shared clonotypes between healthy human individuals. Every immunoSEQ plate was one replicate of a subset's evenly spread DNA. Clones were sequenced by immunoSEQ multiplex PCR, and TCRdb holds only the in-frame ones, with some missing. In the table there are roughly 2,000,000 clones, approximately 94% of which are singletons. Study-level findings and limits: Rarefaction curves obtained for sorted subsets showed sequencing incomplete despite large depth. It was anticipated that sequencing depth would influence how many clonotypes donors shared.

Naive CD8 cells lacked CD45RO and underwent positive selection for CCR7, leaving out terminally differentiated effector memory CD45RA+ cells. This CDR3 is built from 11 residues. V dropped 7 bases and J dropped 11 bases, with 9 bases sitting between them. Per the germline V gene, CDR1 is MRHNA and CDR2 is SNTAGT. As concerns this clone: Its antigen is currently unknown.

The chain recombines TRBV6-4 with TRBJ1-6; D remains unclear. The TCR originated in a man younger than 35 in good health. Sequenced input: naive CD8+ T cells sorted from blood. The CDR3 loop is CASIYGTPLHF. CDR3 bases: TGTGCCAGCATCTACGGGACACCCCTCCACTTT.